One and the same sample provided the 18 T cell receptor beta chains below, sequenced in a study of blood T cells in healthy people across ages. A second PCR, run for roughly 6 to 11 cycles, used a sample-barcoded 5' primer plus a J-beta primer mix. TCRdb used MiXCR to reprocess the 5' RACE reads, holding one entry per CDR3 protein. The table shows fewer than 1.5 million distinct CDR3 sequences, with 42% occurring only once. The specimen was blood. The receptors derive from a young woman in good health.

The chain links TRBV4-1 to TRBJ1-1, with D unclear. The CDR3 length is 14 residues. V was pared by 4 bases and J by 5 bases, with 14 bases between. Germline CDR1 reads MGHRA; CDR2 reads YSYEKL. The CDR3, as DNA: TGCGCCAGCAGCCGTGTAAGGGAGTGGACTGAAGCTTTCTTT. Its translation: CASSRVREWTEAFF.

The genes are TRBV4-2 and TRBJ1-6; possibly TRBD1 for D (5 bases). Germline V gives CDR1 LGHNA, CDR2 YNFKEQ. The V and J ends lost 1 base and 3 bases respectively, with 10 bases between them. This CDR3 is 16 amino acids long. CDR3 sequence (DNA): TGTGCCAGCAGCCAAGCCCCAGGGCTCTATAATTCACCCCTCCACTTT. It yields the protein CASSQAPGLYNSPLHF.

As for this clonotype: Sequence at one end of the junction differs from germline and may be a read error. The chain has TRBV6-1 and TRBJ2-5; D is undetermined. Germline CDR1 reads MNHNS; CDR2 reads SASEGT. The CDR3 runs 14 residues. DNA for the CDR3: TGTGCCAGCAGTGAAGTCCTGTGGTCGGAGACCCGGTACTTC. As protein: CASSEVLWSETRYF.

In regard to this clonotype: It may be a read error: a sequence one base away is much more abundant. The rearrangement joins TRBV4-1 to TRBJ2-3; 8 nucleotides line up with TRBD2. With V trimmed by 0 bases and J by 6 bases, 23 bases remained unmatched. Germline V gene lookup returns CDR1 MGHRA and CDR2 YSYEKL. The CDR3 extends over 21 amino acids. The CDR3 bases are TGCGCCAGCAGCCAAGATCTTGTGGCGCTAGCGGGTTGTGGGGATGGGGATACGCAGTATTTT. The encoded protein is CASSQDLVALAGCGDGDTQYF.

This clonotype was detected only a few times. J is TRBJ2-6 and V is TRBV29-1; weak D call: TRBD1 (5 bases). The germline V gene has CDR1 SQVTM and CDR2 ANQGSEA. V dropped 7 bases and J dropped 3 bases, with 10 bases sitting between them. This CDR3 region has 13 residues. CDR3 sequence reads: CSADTLGANVLTF. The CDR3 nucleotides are TGCAGCGCGGACACTCTTGGGGCCAACGTCCTGACTTTC. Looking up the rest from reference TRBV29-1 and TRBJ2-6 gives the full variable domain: SAVISQKPSRDICQRGTSLTIQCQVDSQVTMMFWYRQQPGQSLTLIATANQGSEATYESGFVIDKFPISRPNLTFSTLTVSNMSPEDSSIYLCSADTLGANVLTFGAGSRLTVL.

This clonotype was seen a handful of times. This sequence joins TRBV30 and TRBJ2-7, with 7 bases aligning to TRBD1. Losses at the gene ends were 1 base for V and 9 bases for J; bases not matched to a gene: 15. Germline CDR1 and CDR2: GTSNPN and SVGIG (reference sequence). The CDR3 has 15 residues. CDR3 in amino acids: CAWSAGTAKEGRQYF. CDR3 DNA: TGTGCCTGGAGTGCCGGGACAGCGAAAGAAGGTCGGCAGTACTTC.

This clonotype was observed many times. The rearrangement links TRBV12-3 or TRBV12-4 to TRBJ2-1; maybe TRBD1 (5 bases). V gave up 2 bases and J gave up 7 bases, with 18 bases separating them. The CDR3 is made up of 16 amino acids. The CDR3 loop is CASSLLGQDPLNEQFF. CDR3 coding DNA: TGTGCCAGCAGTTTACTCGGACAAGATCCCCTTAATGAGCAGTTCTTC.

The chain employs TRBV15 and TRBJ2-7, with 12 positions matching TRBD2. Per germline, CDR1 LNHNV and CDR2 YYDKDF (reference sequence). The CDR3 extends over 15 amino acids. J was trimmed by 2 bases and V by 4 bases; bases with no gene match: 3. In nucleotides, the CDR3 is TGTGCCACCAGCACCCGACTAGCGGGGGCCTACGAGCAGTACTTC. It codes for CATSTRLAGAYEQYF.

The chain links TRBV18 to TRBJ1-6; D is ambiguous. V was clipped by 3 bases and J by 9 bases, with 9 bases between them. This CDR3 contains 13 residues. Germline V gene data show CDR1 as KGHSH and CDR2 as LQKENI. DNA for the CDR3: TGTGCCAGCTCACCCTCTAAGGGTTCACCCCTCCACTTT. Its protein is CASSPSKGSPLHF.

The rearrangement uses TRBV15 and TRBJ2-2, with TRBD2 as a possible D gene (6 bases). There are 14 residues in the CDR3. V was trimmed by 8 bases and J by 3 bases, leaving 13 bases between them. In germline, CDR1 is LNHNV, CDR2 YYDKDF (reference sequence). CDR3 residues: CATRIGGDTGELFF. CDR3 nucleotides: TGTGCCACCCGTATCGGAGGGGACACCGGGGAGCTGTTTTTT.

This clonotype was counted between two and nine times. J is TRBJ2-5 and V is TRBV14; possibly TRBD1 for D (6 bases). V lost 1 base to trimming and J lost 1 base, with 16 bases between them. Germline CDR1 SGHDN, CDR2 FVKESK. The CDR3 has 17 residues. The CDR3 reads CASSQGYTGTIQETQYF. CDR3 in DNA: TGTGCCAGCAGCCAAGGCTATACCGGGACAATCCAAGAGACCCAGTACTTC.

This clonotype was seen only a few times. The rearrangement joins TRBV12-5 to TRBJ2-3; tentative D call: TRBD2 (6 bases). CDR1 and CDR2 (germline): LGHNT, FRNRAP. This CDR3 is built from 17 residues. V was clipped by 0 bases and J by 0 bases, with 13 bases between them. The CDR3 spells CASGLVVAGSSTDTQYF. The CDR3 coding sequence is TGTGCTAGTGGTTTGGTAGTGGCGGGGTCTAGCACAGATACGCAGTATTTT.

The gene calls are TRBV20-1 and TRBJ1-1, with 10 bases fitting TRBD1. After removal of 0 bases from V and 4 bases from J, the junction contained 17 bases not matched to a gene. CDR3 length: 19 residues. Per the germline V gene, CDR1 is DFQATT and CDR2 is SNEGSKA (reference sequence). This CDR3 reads CSARDLLTGTGERATEAFF. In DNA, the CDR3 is TGCAGTGCTAGAGATCTGCTAACCGGGACAGGGGAGCGGGCCACTGAAGCTTTCTTT.

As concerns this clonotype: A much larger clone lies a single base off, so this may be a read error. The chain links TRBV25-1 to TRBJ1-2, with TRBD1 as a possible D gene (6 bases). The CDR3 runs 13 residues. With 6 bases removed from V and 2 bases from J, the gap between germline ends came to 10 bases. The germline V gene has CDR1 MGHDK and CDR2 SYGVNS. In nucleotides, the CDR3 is TGTGCCAGCAGCTCGGGACACAACTATGGCTACACCTTC. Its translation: CASSSGHNYGYTF.

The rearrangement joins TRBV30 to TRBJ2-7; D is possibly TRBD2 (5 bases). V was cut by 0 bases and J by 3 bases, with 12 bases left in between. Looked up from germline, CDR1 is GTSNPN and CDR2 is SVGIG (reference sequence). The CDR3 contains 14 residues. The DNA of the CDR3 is TGTGCCTGGAGTGTACTGAGGGAGTACTACGAGCAGTACTTC. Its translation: CAWSVLREYYEQYF.

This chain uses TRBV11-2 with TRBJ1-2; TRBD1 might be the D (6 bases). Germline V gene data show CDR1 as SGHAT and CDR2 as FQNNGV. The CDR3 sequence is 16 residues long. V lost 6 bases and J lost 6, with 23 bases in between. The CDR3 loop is CASSDRRKGQNDGYTF. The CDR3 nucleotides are TGTGCCAGCAGTGACAGGCGGAAAGGACAGAACGATGGCTACACCTTC.

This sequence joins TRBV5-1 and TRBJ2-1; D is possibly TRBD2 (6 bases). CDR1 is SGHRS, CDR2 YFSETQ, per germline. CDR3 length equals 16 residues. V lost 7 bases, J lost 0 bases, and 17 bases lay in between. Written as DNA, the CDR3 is TGCGCCAGCGGCTCGGGAGTGAAGAGCTCCTACAATGAGCAGTTCTTC. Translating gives CASGSGVKSSYNEQFF.

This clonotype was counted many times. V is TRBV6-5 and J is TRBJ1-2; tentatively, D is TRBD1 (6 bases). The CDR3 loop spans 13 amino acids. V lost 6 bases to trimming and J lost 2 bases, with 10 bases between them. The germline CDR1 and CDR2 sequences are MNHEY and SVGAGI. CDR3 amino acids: CASSYDRNYGYTF. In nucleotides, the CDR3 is TGTGCCAGCAGCTACGACAGGAACTATGGCTACACCTTC.